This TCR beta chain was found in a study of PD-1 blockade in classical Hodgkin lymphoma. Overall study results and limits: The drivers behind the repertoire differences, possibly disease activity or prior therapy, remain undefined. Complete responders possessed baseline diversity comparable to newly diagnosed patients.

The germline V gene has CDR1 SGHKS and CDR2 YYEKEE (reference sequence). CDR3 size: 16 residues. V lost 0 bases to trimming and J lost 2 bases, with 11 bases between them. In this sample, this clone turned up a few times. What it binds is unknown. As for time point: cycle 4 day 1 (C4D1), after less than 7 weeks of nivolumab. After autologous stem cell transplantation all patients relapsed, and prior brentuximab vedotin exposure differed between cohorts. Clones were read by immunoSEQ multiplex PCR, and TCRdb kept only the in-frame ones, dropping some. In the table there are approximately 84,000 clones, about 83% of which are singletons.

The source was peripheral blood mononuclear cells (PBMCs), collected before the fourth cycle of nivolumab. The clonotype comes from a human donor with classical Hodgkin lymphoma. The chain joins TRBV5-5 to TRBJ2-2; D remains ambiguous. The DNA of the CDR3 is TGTGCCAGCAGCTTGGGAATCGGCCCTAACACCGGGGAGCTGTTTTTT. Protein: CASSLGIGPNTGELFF.